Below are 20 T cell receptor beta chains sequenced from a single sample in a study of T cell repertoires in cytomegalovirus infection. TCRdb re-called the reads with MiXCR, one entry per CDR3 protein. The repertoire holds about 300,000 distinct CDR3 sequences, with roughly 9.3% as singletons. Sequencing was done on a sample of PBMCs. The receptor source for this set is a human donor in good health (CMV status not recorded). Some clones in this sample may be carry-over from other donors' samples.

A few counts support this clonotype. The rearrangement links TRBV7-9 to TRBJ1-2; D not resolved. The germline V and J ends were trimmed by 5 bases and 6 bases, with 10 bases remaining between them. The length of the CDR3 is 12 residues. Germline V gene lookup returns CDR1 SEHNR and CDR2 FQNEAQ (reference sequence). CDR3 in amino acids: CASSLAADGYTF. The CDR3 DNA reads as TGTGCCAGCAGCCTGGCCGCTGATGGCTACACCTTC.

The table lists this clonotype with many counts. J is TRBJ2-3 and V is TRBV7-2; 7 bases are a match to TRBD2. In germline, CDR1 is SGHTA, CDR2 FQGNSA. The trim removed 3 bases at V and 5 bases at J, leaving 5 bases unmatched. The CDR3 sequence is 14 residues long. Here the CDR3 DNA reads TGTGCCAGCAGCTTCGGACTAGTGTTAGATACGCAGTATTTT. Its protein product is CASSFGLVLDTQYF.

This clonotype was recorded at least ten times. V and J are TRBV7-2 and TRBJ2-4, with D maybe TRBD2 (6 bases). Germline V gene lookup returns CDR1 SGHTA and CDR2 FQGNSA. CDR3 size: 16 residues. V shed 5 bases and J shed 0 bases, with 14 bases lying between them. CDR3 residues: CASSRSGELAKNIQYF. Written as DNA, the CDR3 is TGTGCCAGCAGCCGCTCGGGGGAGTTAGCCAAAAACATTCAGTACTTC.

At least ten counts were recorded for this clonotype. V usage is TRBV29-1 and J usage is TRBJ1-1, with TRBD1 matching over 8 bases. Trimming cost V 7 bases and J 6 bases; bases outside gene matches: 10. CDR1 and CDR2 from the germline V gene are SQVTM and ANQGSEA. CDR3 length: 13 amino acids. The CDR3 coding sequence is TGCAGCGCAAAAGGACAGGGAATGGCTGAAGCTTTCTTT. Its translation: CSAKGQGMAEAFF.

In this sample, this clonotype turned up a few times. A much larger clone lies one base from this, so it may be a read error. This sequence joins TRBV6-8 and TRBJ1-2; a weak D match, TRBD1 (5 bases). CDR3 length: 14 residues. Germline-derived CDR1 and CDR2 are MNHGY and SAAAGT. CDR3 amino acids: CAGSYSVRDFGYTF. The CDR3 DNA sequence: TGTGCCGGCAGTTACTCGGTCAGGGATTTTGGCTACACCTTC.

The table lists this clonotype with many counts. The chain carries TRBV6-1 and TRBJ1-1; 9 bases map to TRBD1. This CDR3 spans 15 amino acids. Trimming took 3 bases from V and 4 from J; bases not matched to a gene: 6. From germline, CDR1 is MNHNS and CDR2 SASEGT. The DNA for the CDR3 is TGTGCCAGCAGTGAGGGACAGGGAGGACGCACTGAAGCTTTCTTT. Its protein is CASSEGQGGRTEAFF.

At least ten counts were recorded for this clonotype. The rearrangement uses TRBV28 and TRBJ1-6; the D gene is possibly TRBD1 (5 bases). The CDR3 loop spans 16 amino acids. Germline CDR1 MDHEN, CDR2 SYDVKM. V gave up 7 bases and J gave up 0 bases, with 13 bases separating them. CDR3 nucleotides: TGTGCCAGCAACCCGGGGGGGAGCTCCTATAATTCACCCCTCCACTTT. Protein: CASNPGGSSYNSPLHF.

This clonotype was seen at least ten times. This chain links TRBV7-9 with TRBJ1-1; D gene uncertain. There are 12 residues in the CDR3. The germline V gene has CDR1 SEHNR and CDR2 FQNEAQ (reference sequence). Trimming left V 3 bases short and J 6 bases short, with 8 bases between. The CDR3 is CASSFGIAEAFF. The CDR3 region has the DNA TGTGCCAGCAGCTTCGGGATCGCTGAAGCTTTCTTT.

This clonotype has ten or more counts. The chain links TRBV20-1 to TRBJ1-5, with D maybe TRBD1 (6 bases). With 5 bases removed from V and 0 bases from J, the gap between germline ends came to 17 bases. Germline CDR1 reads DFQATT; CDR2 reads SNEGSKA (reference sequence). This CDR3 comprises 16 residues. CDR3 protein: CSALEGGFLSNQPQHF. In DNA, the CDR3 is TGCAGTGCTTTAGAGGGGGGTTTCCTTAGCAATCAGCCCCAGCATTTT.

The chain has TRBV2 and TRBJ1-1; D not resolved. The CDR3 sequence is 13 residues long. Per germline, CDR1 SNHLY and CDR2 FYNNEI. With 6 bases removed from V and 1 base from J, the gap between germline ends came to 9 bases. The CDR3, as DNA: TGTGCCAGCAGGCCTCTTAGGAACACTGAAGCTTTCTTT. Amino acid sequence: CASRPLRNTEAFF.

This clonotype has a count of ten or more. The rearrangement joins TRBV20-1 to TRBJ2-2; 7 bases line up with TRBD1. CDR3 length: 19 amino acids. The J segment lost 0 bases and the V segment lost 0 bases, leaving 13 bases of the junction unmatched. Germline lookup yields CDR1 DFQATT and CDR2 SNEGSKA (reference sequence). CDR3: CSARELKGGRSANTGELFF. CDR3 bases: TGCAGTGCTAGAGAGCTGAAAGGGGGCAGAAGTGCGAACACCGGGGAGCTGTTTTTT.

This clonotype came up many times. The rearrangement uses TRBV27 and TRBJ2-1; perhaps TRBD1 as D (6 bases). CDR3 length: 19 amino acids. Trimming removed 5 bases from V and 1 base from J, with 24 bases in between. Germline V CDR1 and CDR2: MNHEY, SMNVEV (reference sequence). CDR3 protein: CASSVLNRETGRSYNEQFF. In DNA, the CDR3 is TGTGCCAGCAGTGTGTTAAACAGGGAGACGGGAAGGTCCTACAATGAGCAGTTCTTC.

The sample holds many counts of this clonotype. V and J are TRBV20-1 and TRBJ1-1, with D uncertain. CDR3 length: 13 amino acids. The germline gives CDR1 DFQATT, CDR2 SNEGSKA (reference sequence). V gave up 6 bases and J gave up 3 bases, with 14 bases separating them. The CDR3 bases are TGCAGTGCCAAACAAGGCGGGGACACTGAAGCTTTCTTT. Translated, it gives CSAKQGGDTEAFF.

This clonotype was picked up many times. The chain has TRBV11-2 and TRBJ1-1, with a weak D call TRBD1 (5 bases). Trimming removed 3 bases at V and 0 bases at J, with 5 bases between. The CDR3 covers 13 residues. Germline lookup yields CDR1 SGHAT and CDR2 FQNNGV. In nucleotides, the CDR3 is TGTGCCAGCAGCTTCAGGGTGAACACTGAAGCTTTCTTT. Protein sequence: CASSFRVNTEAFF.

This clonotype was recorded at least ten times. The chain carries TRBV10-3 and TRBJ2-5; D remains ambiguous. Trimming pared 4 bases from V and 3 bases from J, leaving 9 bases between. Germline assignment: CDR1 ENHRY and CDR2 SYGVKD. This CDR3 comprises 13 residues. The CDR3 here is CAISAREEETQYF. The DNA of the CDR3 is TGTGCCATCAGTGCAAGAGAGGAAGAGACCCAGTACTTC.

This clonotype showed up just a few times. The CDR3 loop reads CASSLVMGVSYNEQFF. CDR3 sequence (DNA): TGTGCCAGCAGTTTGGTTATGGGGGTTTCCTACAATGAGCAGTTCTTC. The chain links TRBV28 to TRBJ2-1, with D perhaps matching TRBD1 or TRBD2 (5 bases each). The V end lost 3 bases, the J end lost 1 base, and 13 bases lay between the germline ends. Germline V lookup: CDR1 MDHEN, CDR2 SYDVKM. This CDR3 contains 16 residues.

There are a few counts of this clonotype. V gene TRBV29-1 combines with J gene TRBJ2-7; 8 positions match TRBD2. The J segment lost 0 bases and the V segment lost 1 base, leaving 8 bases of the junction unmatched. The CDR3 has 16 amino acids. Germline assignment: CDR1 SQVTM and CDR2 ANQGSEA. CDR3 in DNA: TGCAGCGTTGAAGGCTGGGCGGGGGGTAACTCCTACGAGCAGTACTTC. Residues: CSVEGWAGGNSYEQYF.

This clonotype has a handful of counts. The CDR3 reads CASSQGLSLTGAYNEQFF. The CDR3 DNA sequence: TGTGCCAGCAGCCAAGGGCTGTCCCTGACAGGGGCCTACAATGAGCAGTTCTTC. The chain recombines TRBV3-1 with TRBJ2-1, with 8 bases matching TRBD1. This CDR3 has 18 amino acids. The V segment lost 1 base and the J segment 2 bases; nucleotides outside the gene matches: 10. The germline CDR1 and CDR2 sequences are LGHDT and YNNKEL (reference sequence).

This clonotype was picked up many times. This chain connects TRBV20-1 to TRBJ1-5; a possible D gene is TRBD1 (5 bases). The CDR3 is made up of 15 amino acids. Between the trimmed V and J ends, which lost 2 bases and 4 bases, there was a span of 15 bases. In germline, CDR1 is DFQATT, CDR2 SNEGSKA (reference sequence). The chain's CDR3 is CSARTGPGRNQPQHF. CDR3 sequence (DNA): TGCAGTGCTAGAACGGGCCCGGGACGGAATCAGCCCCAGCATTTT.

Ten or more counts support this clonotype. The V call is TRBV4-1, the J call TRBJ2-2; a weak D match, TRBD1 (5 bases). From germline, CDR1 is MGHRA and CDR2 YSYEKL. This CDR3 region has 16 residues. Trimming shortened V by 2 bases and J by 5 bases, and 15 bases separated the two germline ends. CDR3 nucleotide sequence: TGCGCCAGCAGCCAAACCCCTCCCCCAGGGACCGGGGAGCTGTTTTTT. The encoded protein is CASSQTPPPGTGELFF.